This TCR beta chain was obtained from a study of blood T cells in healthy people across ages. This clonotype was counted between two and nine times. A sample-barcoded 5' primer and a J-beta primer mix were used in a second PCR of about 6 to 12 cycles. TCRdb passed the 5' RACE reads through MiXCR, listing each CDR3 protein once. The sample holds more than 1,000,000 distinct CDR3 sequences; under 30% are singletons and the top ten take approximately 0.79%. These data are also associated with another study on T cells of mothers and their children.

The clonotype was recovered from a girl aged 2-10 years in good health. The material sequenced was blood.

The chain's CDR3 is CASSPGTVADTQYF. The CDR3 DNA reads TGTGCCAGCAGTCCCGGGACAGTGGCAGATACGCAGTATTTT. The chain recombines TRBV28 with TRBJ2-3; 7 bases map to TRBD1. The length of the CDR3 is 14 residues. The V gene end was trimmed by 5 bases and the J gene end by 4 bases; junction bases not matched to a gene: 6. CDR1 is MDHEN and CDR2 is SYDVKM in the germline V gene. Full variable domain (remainder filled in from reference TRBV28 and TRBJ2-3): DVKVTQSSRYLVKRTGEKVFLECVQDMDHENMFWYRQDPGLGLRLIYFSYDVKMKEKGDIPEGYSVSREKKERFSLILESASTNQTSMYLCASSPGTVADTQYFGPGTRLTVL.